This TCR beta chain derives from a study of cytomegalovirus exposure and HLA in healthy donors. Whole-study results and caveats: Sequencing had likely introduced a cluster of highly shared sequence variants as an artifact. Sequences of the TCR beta chain were said to predict the HLA-A and HLA-B alleles of most subjects accurately. Fewer N-insertions than the roughly 670-donor mean were reportedly shown by an Asian-associated ancestry cluster in a later analysis. Among TCR beta chains, those listed as cytomegalovirus-associated numbered over 150.

PCR employed 60 Vbeta and 13 Jbeta primers. This table comes from immunoSEQ multiplex PCR, and its TCRdb copy is limited to in-frame clones, with some not included. In the table there are 100,000 to 150,000 clones, 78% of which are singletons. Concerning this clone itself: Its antigen is not known.

The trim removed 3 bases at V and 2 bases at J, leaving 5 bases unmatched. The CDR3 is made up of 16 amino acids. CDR1 and CDR2 (germline): LGHNA, YSLEER. This sequence originates from a female donor in good health and CMV-seronegative. The V call is TRBV4-3, the J call TRBJ2-1; 9 bases agree with TRBD2. Specimen: PBMCs. The CDR3 here is CASSHPREGPYNEQFF. The CDR3 DNA reads as TGCGCCAGCAGCCACCCGCGGGAGGGCCCCTACAATGAGCAGTTCTTC.